This entry lists 16 T cell receptor beta chains sequenced from one sample in a study of tumor-infiltrating lymphocytes in localized non-small cell lung cancer. This table comes from immunoSEQ multiplex PCR, and its TCRdb copy is limited to in-frame clones, with some not included. The sample lists over 9,500 clones; approximately 71% were seen once. The sample taken for sequencing was lung tumor tissue. These receptor sequences come from a human donor with non-small cell lung cancer.

The genes are TRBV30 and TRBJ2-5; D is possibly TRBD2 (5 bases). V gave up 3 bases and J gave up 2 bases, with 13 bases separating them. Germline V gives CDR1 GTSNPN, CDR2 SVGIG (reference sequence). The CDR3 contains 14 residues. CDR3: CAWSPGVGQETQYF. CDR3 DNA: TGTGCCTGGAGCCCCGGGGTCGGGCAAGAGACCCAGTACTTC.

The rearrangement uses TRBV29-1 and TRBJ2-7, with 7 bases aligning to TRBD1. Germline V CDR1 and CDR2: SQVTM, ANQGSEA. The length of the CDR3 is 14 residues. V dropped 7 bases and J dropped 4; count of bases not matched to a gene: 13. The CDR3 sequence: CSATGVGGSYEQYF. CDR3 sequence (DNA): TGCAGCGCCACCGGGGTAGGGGGCTCGTACGAGCAGTACTTC.

The chain recombines TRBV30 with TRBJ2-7; D possibly corresponds to TRBD1 (6 bases). This CDR3 has 16 amino acids. The V gene lost 5 bases and the J gene lost 0 bases, with 20 bases spanning the gap. The V gene's germline CDR1 is GTSNPN and CDR2 SVGIG (reference sequence). DNA for the CDR3: TGTGCCTGGGTGGGGACAATTGGCTCCGTCTCCTACGAGCAGTACTTC. Encoded protein: CAWVGTIGSVSYEQYF.

J is TRBJ2-4 and V is TRBV9; D might be TRBD2 (7 bases). The germline V gene encodes CDR1 SGDLS and CDR2 YYNGEE. V lost 3 bases and J 10 bases, leaving 17 bases between the germline ends. The CDR3 covers 14 residues. CDR3 loop: CASSEGEGRLIQYF. The CDR3 nucleotides are TGTGCCAGCAGCGAGGGGGAGGGGCGCCTAATTCAGTACTTC.

DNA for the CDR3: TGCGCCAGCAGCCAAGAAGCGAGGGGTGAAGAGCAGTACTTC. Its translation: CASSQEARGEEQYF. The rearrangement joins TRBV4-1 to TRBJ2-7; D possibly matches TRBD1 or TRBD2 (5 bases each). V gave up 0 bases and J gave up 7 bases, with 13 bases separating them. CDR1 is MGHRA, CDR2 YSYEKL, per germline. The CDR3 has 14 residues.

This chain joins TRBV19 and TRBJ1-5; TRBD1 matches at 8 bases. CDR1 LNHDA and CDR2 SQIVND come from the germline V gene (reference sequence). The V gene end was trimmed by 8 bases and the J gene end by 2 bases; junction bases not matched to a gene: 11. This CDR3 is built from 16 residues. The CDR3 coding sequence is TGTGCCAGTGCATTTCGATGGGGACAGGGCAATCAGCCCCAGCATTTT. Amino acids: CASAFRWGQGNQPQHF.

This chain joins TRBV7-2 and TRBJ2-3, with unresolved D. The V gene lost 0 bases and the J gene lost 2 bases, with 3 bases spanning the gap. The length of the CDR3 is 13 residues. Looked up from germline, CDR1 is SGHTA and CDR2 is FQGNSA. This chain's CDR3 is CASSLAYTDTQYF. The CDR3, as DNA: TGTGCCAGCAGCTTAGCTTACACAGATACGCAGTATTTT.

The chain has TRBV7-9 and TRBJ1-1; the D is unclear. V gave up 7 bases and J gave up 7 bases, with 16 bases separating them. This CDR3 comprises 13 residues. The V gene's germline CDR1 is SEHNR and CDR2 FQNEAQ (reference sequence). CDR3 DNA: TGTGCCAGCACCTCGAAGGGAGGGATTGAAGCTTTCTTT. Translating it yields CASTSKGGIEAFF.

V usage is TRBV10-3 and J usage is TRBJ2-2; D unclear. CDR1 ENHRY and CDR2 SYGVKD come from the germline V gene. V lost 6 bases, J lost 2 bases, and 4 bases lay in between. The CDR3 is 12 residues long. CDR3 sequence reads: CAISSNTGELFF. CDR3 nucleotides: TGTGCCATCAGCTCAAACACCGGGGAGCTGTTTTTT.

The V and J genes are TRBV5-1 and TRBJ2-7; 7 bases match TRBD2. The germline CDR1 and CDR2 sequences are SGHRS and YFSETQ. V was clipped by 1 base and J by 2 bases; unmatched bases: 6. The CDR3 is 15 residues long. The CDR3 sequence is CASSLMGGGPYEQYF. Here the CDR3 DNA reads TGCGCCAGCAGCTTGATGGGGGGAGGGCCCTACGAGCAGTACTTC.

This chain connects TRBV5-1 to TRBJ2-7; 8 bases map to TRBD2. Losses at the gene ends were 9 bases for V and 0 bases for J; bases not matched to a gene: 11. The CDR3 has 15 amino acids. The V gene's germline CDR1 is SGHRS and CDR2 YFSETQ. CDR3 in DNA: TGCGCCACCAAGCCCCTGAGCGGGAGCTCCTACGAGCAGTACTTC. This translates into CATKPLSGSSYEQYF. Supplemented by reference TRBV5-1 and TRBJ2-7, the full variable domain reads KAGVTQTPRYLIKTRGQQVTLSCSPISGHRSVSWYQQTPGQGLQFLFEYFSETQRNKGNFPGRFSGRQFSNSRSEMNVSTLELGDSALYLCATKPLSGSSYEQYFGPGTRLTVT.

The chain links TRBV11-2 to TRBJ1-1; D may be TRBD1 (5 bases). CDR3 size: 14 residues. The V gene lost 5 bases and the J gene lost 3 bases, with 13 bases spanning the gap. Per germline, CDR1 SGHAT and CDR2 FQNNGV. The CDR3 protein is CASSPAGGYTEAFF. The CDR3 DNA is TGTGCCAGCAGCCCAGCCGGGGGGTACACTGAAGCTTTCTTT.

This clone was counted between two and nine times. The chain joins TRBV21-1 to TRBJ2-1; the DNA was not used to check the table's D call, TRBD2. TRBV21-1 is a recognized pseudogene. CDR3 length equals 15 residues. The CDR3 DNA reads as TGTGCCAGGCTGGTTTGGCAGCTTCCTAGCAAAGAGCAGTTCTTC. The encoded protein is CARLVWQLPSKEQFF.

The rearrangement joins TRBV18 to TRBJ1-2, with TRBD1 matching 7 bases. After removal of 2 bases from V and 0 bases from J, the junction contained 9 bases not matched to a gene. The CDR3 has 17 amino acids. Germline V lookup: CDR1 KGHSH, CDR2 LQKENI. CDR3 DNA: TGTGCCAGCTCACCAGGGGCAGGGGGAGATTCTAACTATGGCTACACCTTC. This translates into CASSPGAGGDSNYGYTF.

This chain links TRBV20-1 with TRBJ1-2; D is undetermined. Germline lookup yields CDR1 DFQATT and CDR2 SNEGSKA (reference sequence). With 5 bases removed from V and 4 bases from J, the gap between germline ends came to 5 bases. This CDR3 region has 10 residues. CDR3 nucleotide sequence: TGCAGTGCTCACCTCTATGGCTACACCTTC. Its translation: CSAHLYGYTF.

The rearrangement uses TRBV2 and TRBJ1-5; D unclear. Germline V gene data show CDR1 as SNHLY and CDR2 as FYNNEI. The CDR3 sequence is 16 residues long. The V and J ends lost 4 bases and 4 bases respectively, with 17 bases between them. CDR3 loop: CASSADSIGFNQPQHF. CDR3 sequence (DNA): TGTGCCAGCAGTGCCGACTCAATCGGGTTTAATCAGCCCCAGCATTTT.